The next 3 T cell receptor beta chains were all read from a single sample in a study of blood T cell repertoires in COVID-19. Produced via immunoSEQ multiplex PCR; TCRdb's table is partial and in-frame only. This sample yields a few hundred thousand clones, of which roughly 85% are seen a single time; about 2.4% belongs to the top ten. Sequencing used peripheral blood. The receptors were gathered from a woman between 65 and 79 years old with COVID-19, enrolled during active disease.

The chain joins TRBV6-2 or TRBV6-3 to TRBJ2-7, with 9 bases identical to TRBD1. Germline V gene lookup returns CDR1 MNHEY and CDR2 SVGEGT. Germline trimming cut 4 bases from V and 6 bases from J; bases unmatched to any gene: 1. This CDR3 is 12 amino acids long. This CDR3 is CASSWTGVEQYF. CDR3 sequence (DNA): TGTGCCAGCAGTTGGACAGGGGTCGAGCAGTACTTC.

V is TRBV4-3 and J is TRBJ1-1, with no clear D. Trimming pared 4 bases from V and 8 bases from J, leaving 14 bases between. The CDR3 contains 13 residues. Germline CDR1 is LGHNA and CDR2 is YSLEER. The CDR3: CASSLKLEGEAFF. CDR3 DNA sequence: TGCGCCAGCAGCCTCAAGTTGGAGGGCGAAGCTTTCTTT.

The chain combines TRBV5-4 with TRBJ2-5; possible D gene TRBD2, 6 bases. V lost 2 bases to trimming and J lost 3 bases, with 14 bases between them. This CDR3 is 15 amino acids long. CDR1 and CDR2 from the germline V gene are SGHNT and YYREEE (reference sequence). CDR3 region: CASSFGGRSEETQYF. CDR3 nucleotides: TGTGCCAGCAGCTTCGGTGGGAGGTCGGAAGAGACCCAGTACTTC. Variable domain in full (rest from reference TRBV5-4 and TRBJ2-5): ETGVTQSPTHLIKTRGQQVTLRCSSQSGHNTVSWYQQALGQGPQFIFQYYREEENGRGNFPPRFSGLQFPNYSSELNVNALELDDSALYLCASSFGGRSEETQYFGPGTRLLVL.